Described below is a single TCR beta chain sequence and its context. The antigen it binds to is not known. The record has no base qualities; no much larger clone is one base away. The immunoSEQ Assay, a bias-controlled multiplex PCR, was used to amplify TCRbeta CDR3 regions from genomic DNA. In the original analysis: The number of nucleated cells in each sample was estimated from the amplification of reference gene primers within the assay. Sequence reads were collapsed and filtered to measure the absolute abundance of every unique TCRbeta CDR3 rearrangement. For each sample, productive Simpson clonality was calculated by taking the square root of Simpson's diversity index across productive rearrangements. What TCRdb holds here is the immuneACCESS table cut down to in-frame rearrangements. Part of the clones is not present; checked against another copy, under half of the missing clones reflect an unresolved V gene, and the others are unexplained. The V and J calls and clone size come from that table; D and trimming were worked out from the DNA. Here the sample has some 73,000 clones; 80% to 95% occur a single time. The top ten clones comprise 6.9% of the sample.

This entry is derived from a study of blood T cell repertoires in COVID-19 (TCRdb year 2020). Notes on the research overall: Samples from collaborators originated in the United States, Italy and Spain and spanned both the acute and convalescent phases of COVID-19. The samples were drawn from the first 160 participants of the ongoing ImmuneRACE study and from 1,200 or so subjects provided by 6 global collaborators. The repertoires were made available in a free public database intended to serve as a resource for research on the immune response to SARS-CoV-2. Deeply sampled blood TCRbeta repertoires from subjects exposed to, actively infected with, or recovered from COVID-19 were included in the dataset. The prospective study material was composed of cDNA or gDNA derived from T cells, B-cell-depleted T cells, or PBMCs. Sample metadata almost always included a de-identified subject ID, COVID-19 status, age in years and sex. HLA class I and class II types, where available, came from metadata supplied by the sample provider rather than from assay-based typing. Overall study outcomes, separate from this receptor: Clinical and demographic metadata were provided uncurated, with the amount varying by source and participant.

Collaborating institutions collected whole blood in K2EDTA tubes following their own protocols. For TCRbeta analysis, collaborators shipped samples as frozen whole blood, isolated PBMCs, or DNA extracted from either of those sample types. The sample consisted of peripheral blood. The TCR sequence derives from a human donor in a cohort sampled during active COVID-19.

The DNA reads as follows: TGTGCCATCAGTGGGGGACAGGGCCAGACCTATGGCTACACCTTC. Translated, it gives CAISGGQGQTYGYTF. The sequence is built from TRBV10-3 and TRBJ1-2; 9 middle bases align to TRBD1. The CDR3 sequence holds 15 residues, the cysteine and phenylalanine included. Of the read, only the CDR3 DNA is kept; its 45 bases are in frame from base 1. From the germline V gene, CDR1 is ENHRY and CDR2 is SYGVKD. V is pruned by 4 bases and J by 4 bases, leaving 7 bases of the junction without a gene match.